The 11 T cell receptor beta chains given below trace back to one sample, sequenced in a study of T cell changes during pregnancy in multiple sclerosis. The table came from immunoSEQ multiplex PCR; TCRdb's copy has only in-frame clones and leaves some out. Among more than 65,000 clones, approximately 91% were seen once, and the ten largest hold roughly 2.5%. The sequences come from peripheral blood, collected in the first trimester of pregnancy. All receptors come from a female donor with multiple sclerosis, enrolled in a pregnancy study.

Worth noting for this clone: Lacking the conserved final phenylalanine or tryptophan, this CDR3 likely reflects a read error. The V call is TRBV27, the J call TRBJ1-2; the D is unclear. Trimming cost V 2 bases and J 7 bases, with 17 bases left between them. The CDR3 is 15 residues long. The germline V gene has CDR1 MNHEY and CDR2 SMNVEV (reference sequence). Written as DNA, the CDR3 is TGTGCCAGCAGTTTAAAAGGTGCGGGAACTTTTGGCTACACCCTC. Amino acids: CASSLKGAGTFGYTL.

The rearrangement links TRBV13 to TRBJ2-7, with 8 bases identical to TRBD1. Germline CDR1 is PRHDT and CDR2 is FYEKMQ (reference sequence). Trimming removed 5 bases from V and 6 bases from J; junction bases left unmatched: 6. The length of the CDR3 is 13 residues. The CDR3 nucleotides read TGTGCCAGCAGCGAAGACAGGGGCCTCGAGCAGTACTTC. This translates into CASSEDRGLEQYF.

CDR3 sequence: CASDYRGGLNTEAFF. The CDR3 nucleotides are TGTGCCAGCGATTATCGGGGGGGTTTGAACACTGAAGCTTTCTTT. J is TRBJ1-1 and V is TRBV7-2, with a possible D match to TRBD1 (5 bases). The CDR3 has 15 amino acids. Deletions cut 8 bases from V and 0 bases from J, with 16 bases between. Germline CDR1 and CDR2: SGHTA and FQGNSA.

V gene TRBV19 combines with J gene TRBJ1-5, with D unresolved. V lost 3 bases to trimming and J lost 4 bases, with 4 bases between them. CDR1 is LNHDA, CDR2 SQIVND, per germline (reference sequence). The CDR3 has 12 amino acids. CDR3 coding DNA: TGTGCCAGTAGTATTGAGAATCAGCCCCAGCATTTT. Encoded protein: CASSIENQPQHF.

The gene calls are TRBV15 and TRBJ1-6; weak D call: TRBD1 (6 bases). Germline V gene sequence: CDR1 LNHNV, CDR2 YYDKDF (reference sequence). V was trimmed by 1 base and J by 8 bases, leaving 12 bases between them. CDR3 length: 15 amino acids. The CDR3 coding sequence is TGTGCCACCAGCAGAGGGGGGCGAGGGGATTCACCCCTCCACTTT. It is translated as CATSRGGRGDSPLHF.

V usage is TRBV25-1 and J usage is TRBJ2-1; the match to TRBD2 covers 7 bases. J was trimmed by 6 bases and V by 1 base; bases with no gene match: 3. Germline V gene lookup returns CDR1 MGHDK and CDR2 SYGVNS. This CDR3 contains 14 residues. CDR3 DNA sequence: TGTGCCAGCAGTGAATGGGGGACTACCAATGAGCAGTTCTTC. This encodes CASSEWGTTNEQFF.

The rearrangement uses TRBV19 and TRBJ1-5; 9 bases fit TRBD1. J lost 5 bases, V lost 5 bases, and 7 bases had no gene match. Looked up from germline, CDR1 is LNHDA and CDR2 is SQIVND (reference sequence). CDR3 length: 15 amino acids. In DNA, the CDR3 is TGTGCCAGTAGTCCCAGGGACAGGGATTATCAGCCCCAGCATTTT. This sequence encodes CASSPRDRDYQPQHF. The entire variable domain, with the rest obtained from reference TRBV19 and TRBJ1-5, is as follows: DGGITQSPKYLFRKEGQNVTLSCEQNLNHDAMYWYRQDPGQGLRLIYYSQIVNDFQKGDIAEGYSVSREKKESFPLTVTSAQKNPTAFYLCASSPRDRDYQPQHFGDGTRLSIL.

This chain joins TRBV4-2 and TRBJ2-1; 8 nucleotides line up with TRBD2. The CDR3 length is 14 residues. J lost 12 bases, V lost 0 bases, and 7 bases had no gene match. CDR1 is LGHNA and CDR2 is YNFKEQ in the germline V gene. CDR3 bases: TGTGCCAGCAGCCAAGATCTCGTTAGCGGGATGCAGTTCTTC. This codes for CASSQDLVSGMQFF.

The chain recombines TRBV21-1 with TRBJ1-2; the table's D gene call, TRBD1, was not cross checked with the DNA. TRBV21-1 is termed a pseudogene. CDR3 length: 14 residues. The CDR3 sequence: CASSKGAGTGGYTF. CDR3 coding DNA: TGTGCCAGCAGCAAAGGGGCCGGGACAGGTGGCTACACCTTC.

This sequence joins TRBV2 and TRBJ2-7, with D possibly TRBD1 on 6 matching bases. The germline V gene has CDR1 SNHLY and CDR2 FYNNEI. The CDR3 is made up of 11 amino acids. V was cut by 9 bases and J by 1 base, with 7 bases left in between. The CDR3 protein is CASGQSYEQYF. The CDR3 DNA is TGTGCCAGTGGACAGTCCTACGAGCAGTACTTC.

The genes are TRBV5-6 and TRBJ2-3; D perhaps matches TRBD2 (5 bases). V lost 7 bases and J lost 5, with 26 bases in between. CDR1 is SGHDT, CDR2 YYEEEE, per germline. The CDR3 is 17 amino acids. The CDR3 DNA sequence: TGTGCCAGCGGAGGAATGGGCAAGACTGGGCATGGAGATACGCAGTATTTT. This translates into CASGGMGKTGHGDTQYF. Drawing the rest from reference TRBV5-6 and TRBJ2-3, the complete variable domain is DAGVTQSPTHLIKTRGQQVTLRCSPKSGHDTVSWYQQALGQGPQFIFQYYEEEERQRGNFPDRFSGHQFPNYSSELNVNALLLGDSALYLCASGGMGKTGHGDTQYFGPGTRLTVL.